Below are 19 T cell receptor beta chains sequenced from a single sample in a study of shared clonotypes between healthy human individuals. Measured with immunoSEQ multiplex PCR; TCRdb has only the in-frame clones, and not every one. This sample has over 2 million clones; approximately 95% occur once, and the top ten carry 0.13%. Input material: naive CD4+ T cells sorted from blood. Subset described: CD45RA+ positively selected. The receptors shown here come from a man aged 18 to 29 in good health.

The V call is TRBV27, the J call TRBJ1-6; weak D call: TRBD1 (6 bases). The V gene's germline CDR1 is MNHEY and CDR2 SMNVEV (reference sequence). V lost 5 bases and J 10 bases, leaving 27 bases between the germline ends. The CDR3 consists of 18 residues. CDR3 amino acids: CASSLTSPGTSLRSPLHF. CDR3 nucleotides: TGTGCCAGCAGTCTCACTTCGCCAGGGACATCCCTCCGGTCACCCCTCCACTTT.

The CDR3 sequence is CASSPWLDYGYTF. The DNA for the CDR3 is TGTGCCAGCTCACCTTGGTTAGACTATGGCTACACCTTC. This chain links TRBV18 with TRBJ1-2; unclear D gene. V was cut by 3 bases and J by 3 bases, with 8 bases left in between. The CDR3 runs to 13 residues. Germline loops: CDR1 KGHSH, CDR2 LQKENI.

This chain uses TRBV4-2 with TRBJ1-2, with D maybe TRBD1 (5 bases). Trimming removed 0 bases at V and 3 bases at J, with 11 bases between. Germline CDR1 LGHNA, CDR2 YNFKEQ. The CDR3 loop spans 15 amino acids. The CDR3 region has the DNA TGTGCCAGCAGCCAAGATGGGGGTTTGGACTATGGCTACACCTTC. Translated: CASSQDGGLDYGYTF.

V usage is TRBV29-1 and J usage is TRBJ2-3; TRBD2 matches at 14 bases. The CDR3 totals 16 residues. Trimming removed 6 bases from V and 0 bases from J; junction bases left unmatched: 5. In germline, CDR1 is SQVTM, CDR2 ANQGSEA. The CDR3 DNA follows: TGCAGCGTACGGGGACTAGCGGGGGCTAGCACAGATACGCAGTATTTT. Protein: CSVRGLAGASTDTQYF.

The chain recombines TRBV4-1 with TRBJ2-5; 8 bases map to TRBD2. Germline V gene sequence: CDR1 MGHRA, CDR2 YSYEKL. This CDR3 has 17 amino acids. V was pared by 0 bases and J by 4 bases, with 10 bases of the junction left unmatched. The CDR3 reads CASSQDVSGANGETQYF. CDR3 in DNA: TGCGCCAGCAGCCAAGATGTTAGCGGGGCCAACGGAGAGACCCAGTACTTC.

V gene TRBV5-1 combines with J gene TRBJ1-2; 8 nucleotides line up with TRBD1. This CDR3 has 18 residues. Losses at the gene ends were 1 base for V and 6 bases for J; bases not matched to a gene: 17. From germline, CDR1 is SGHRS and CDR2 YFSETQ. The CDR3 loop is CASSLLRTQGAREDGYTF. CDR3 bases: TGCGCCAGCAGCTTGCTTCGGACCCAGGGGGCAAGGGAGGATGGCTACACCTTC.

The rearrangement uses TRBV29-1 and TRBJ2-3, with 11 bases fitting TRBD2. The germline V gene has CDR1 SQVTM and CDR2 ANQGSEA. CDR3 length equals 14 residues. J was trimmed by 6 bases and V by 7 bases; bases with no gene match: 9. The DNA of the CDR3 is TGCAGCGCCGCCACTAGCGGGGGCCAGGATACGCAGTATTTT. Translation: CSAATSGGQDTQYF.

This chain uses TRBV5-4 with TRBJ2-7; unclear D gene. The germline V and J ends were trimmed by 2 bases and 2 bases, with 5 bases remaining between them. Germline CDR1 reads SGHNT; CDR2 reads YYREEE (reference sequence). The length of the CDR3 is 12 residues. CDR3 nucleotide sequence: TGTGCCAGCAGCTTCCACACCTACGAGCAGTACTTC. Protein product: CASSFHTYEQYF. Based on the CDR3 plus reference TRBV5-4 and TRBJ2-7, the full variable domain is ETGVTQSPTHLIKTRGQQVTLRCSSQSGHNTVSWYQQALGQGPQFIFQYYREEENGRGNFPPRFSGLQFPNYSSELNVNALELDDSALYLCASSFHTYEQYFGPGTRLTVT.

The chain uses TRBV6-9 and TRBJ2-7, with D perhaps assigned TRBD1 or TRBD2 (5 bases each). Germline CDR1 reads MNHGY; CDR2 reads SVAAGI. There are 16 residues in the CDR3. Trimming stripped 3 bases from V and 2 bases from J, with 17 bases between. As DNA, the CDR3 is TGTGCCAGCAGTTACCCTCGGGACCCACCCCCCTACGAGCAGTACTTC. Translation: CASSYPRDPPPYEQYF.

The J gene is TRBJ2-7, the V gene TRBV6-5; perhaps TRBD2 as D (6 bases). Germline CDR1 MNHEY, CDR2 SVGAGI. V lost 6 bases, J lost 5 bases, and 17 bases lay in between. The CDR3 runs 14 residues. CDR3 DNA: TGTGCCAGCAGCCCTACGGAGGGTATCCACGAGCAGTACTTC. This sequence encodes CASSPTEGIHEQYF.

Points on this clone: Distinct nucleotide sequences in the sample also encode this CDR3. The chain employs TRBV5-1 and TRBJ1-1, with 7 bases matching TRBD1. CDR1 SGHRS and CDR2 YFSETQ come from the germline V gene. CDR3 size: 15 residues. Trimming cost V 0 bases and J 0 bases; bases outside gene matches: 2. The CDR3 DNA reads TGCGCCAGCAGCTTGGGACAGGGACTGAACACTGAAGCTTTCTTT. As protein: CASSLGQGLNTEAFF.

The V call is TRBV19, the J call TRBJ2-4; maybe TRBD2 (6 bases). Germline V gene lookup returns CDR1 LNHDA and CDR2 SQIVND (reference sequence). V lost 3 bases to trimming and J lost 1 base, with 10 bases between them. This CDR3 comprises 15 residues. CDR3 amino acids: CASSMGGIAKNIQYF. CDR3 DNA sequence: TGTGCCAGTAGTATGGGCGGGATCGCCAAAAACATTCAGTACTTC.

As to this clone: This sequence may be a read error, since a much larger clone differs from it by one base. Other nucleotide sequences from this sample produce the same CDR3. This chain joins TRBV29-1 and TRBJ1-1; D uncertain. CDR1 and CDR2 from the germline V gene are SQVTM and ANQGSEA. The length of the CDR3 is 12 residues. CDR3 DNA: TGCAGCGTTGCGTCGACCTACACTGAAGCCTTCTTT. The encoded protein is CSVASTYTEAFF.

The CDR3 bases are TGCGCCAGCACACATCAGGAGGGAGGAACGGTCGGGGAGCTGTTTTTT. It translates to CASTHQEGGTVGELFF. V usage is TRBV5-1 and J usage is TRBJ2-2; D perhaps matches TRBD2 (6 bases). CDR1 is SGHRS, CDR2 YFSETQ, per germline. There are 16 residues in the CDR3. V was shortened by 6 bases and J by 7 bases, with 22 bases between the two germline ends.

CDR3 sequence reads: CAWSGPPGGNEKLFF. CDR3 DNA: TGTGCCTGGAGCGGACCCCCTGGGGGTAATGAAAAACTGTTTTTT. The V and J genes are TRBV30 and TRBJ1-4, with D possibly TRBD1 on 5 matching bases. This CDR3 is 15 amino acids long. Germline V gene data show CDR1 as GTSNPN and CDR2 as SVGIG (reference sequence). V lost 3 bases and J lost 4, with 15 bases in between.

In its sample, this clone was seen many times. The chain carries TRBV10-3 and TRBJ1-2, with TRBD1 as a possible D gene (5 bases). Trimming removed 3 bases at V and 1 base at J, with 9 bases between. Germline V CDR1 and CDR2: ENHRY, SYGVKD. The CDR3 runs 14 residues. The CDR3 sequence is CAISETRGNYGYTF. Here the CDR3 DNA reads TGTGCCATCAGTGAAACAAGGGGTAACTATGGCTACACCTTC.

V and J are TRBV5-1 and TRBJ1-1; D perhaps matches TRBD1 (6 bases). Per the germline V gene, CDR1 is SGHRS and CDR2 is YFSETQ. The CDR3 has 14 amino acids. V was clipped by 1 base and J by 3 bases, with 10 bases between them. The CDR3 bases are TGCGCCAGCAGCTTGAAAGGGGGGGACACTGAAGCTTTCTTT. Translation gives CASSLKGGDTEAFF.

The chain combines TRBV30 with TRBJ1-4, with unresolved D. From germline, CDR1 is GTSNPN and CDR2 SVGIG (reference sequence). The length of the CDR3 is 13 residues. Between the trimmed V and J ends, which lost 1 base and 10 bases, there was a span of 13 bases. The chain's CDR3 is CAWSARLGVKLFF. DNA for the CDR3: TGTGCCTGGAGTGCCCGACTTGGGGTAAAACTGTTTTTT.

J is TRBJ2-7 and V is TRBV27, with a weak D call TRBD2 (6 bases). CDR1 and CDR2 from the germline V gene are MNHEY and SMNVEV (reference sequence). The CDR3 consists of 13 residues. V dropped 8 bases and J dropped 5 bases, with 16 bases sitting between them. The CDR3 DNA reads TGTGCCAGCCGCAAGGGCGGGGTTCACGAGCAGTACTTC. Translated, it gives CASRKGGVHEQYF.